This record looks at one T cell receptor beta chain sequence and its context. Its antigen is not identified. Sequencing used immunoSEQ multiplex PCR; TCRdb keeps in-frame clones, though not all of them. This sample carries about 43,000 clones, approximately 89% of them seen once, and the ten largest clones take under 1.5%. This entry comes from a study of T cells in narcolepsy. The overall study: Patients with NT1 or NT2 and healthy control donors were enrolled.

General observations from the study: Some memory CD4+ repertoires had no autoreactive clone sequences. Healthy controls reportedly lacked the autoreactive clonotypes serially found in patients' blood. Comparing one patient's CSF and blood CD4+ clonotypes highlighted HCRT- and TRIB2-specific autoreactive clonotypes.

The CDR3 is 16 residues long. V was clipped by 2 bases and J by 2 bases; unmatched bases: 8. CDR1 SGHDN and CDR2 FVKESK come from the germline V gene. The sequencing input was CD45RA- memory CD4+ T cells from PBMCs. The gene calls are TRBV14 and TRBJ1-1; 7 bases agree with TRBD1. The receptor was isolated from a human donor with narcolepsy. CDR3 amino acids: CASSQTGQIINTEAFF. The CDR3 coding sequence is TGTGCCAGCAGCCAAACGGGACAGATTATTAACACTGAAGCTTTCTTT.